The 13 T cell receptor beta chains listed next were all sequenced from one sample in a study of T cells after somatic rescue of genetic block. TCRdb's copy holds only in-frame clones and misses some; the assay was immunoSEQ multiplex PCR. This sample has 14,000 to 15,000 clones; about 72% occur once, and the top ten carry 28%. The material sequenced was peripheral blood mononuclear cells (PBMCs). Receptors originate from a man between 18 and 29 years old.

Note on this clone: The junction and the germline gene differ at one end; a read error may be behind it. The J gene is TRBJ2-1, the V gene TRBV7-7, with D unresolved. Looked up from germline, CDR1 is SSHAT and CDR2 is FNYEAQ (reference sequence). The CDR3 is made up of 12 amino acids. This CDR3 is CASTSWADEQFF. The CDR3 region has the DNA TGTGCTAGCACCTCCTGGGCGGATGAGCAGTTCTTC.

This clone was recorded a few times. The CDR3 DNA reads TGCAGTGCTCTAGTCTCCCCGGACAGGTTCTTC. As protein: CSALVSPDRFF. The chain recombines TRBV20-1 with TRBJ2-1; tentatively, D is TRBD1 (6 bases). With 5 bases removed from V and 15 bases from J, the gap between germline ends came to 17 bases. CDR1 and CDR2 (germline): DFQATT, SNEGSKA (reference sequence). The CDR3 spans 11 residues.

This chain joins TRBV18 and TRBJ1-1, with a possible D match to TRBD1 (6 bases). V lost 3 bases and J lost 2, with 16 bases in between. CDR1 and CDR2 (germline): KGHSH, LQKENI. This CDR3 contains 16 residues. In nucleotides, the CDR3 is TGTGCCAGCTCACCTATACCCGGGGGCAGAAACACTGAAGCTTTCTTT. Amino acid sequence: CASSPIPGGRNTEAFF. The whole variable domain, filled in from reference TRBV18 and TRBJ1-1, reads NAGVMQNPRHLVRRRGQEARLRCSPMKGHSHVYWYRQLPEEGLKFMVYLQKENIIDESGMPKERFSAEFPKEGPSILRIQQVVRGDSAAYFCASSPIPGGRNTEAFFGQGTRLTVV.

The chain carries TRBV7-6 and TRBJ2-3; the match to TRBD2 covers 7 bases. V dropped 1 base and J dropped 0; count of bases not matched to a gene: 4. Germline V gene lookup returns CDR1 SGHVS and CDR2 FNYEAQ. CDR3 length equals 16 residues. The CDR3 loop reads CASSLGAGGSTDTQYF. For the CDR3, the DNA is TGTGCCAGCAGCTTAGGGGCCGGGGGGAGCACAGATACGCAGTATTTT.

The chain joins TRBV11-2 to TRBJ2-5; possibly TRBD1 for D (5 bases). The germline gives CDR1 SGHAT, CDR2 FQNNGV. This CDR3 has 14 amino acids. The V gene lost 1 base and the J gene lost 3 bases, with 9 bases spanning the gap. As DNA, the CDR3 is TGTGCCAGCAGCTTAGGACAGCCCGAAGAGACCCAGTACTTC. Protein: CASSLGQPEETQYF.

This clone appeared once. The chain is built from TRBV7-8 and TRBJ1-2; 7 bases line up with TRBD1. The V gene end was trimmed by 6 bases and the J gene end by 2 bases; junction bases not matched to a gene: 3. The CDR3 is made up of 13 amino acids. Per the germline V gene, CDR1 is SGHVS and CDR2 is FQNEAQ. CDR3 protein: CASRLTGNYGYTF. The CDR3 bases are TGTGCCAGCAGGTTGACAGGGAACTATGGCTACACCTTC.

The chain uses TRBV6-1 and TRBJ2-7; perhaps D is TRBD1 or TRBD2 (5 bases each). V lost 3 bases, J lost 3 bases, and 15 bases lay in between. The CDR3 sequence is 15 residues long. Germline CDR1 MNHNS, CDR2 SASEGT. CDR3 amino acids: CASSDRGRVGYEQYF. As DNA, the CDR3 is TGTGCCAGCAGTGATCGGGGCAGGGTGGGCTACGAGCAGTACTTC.

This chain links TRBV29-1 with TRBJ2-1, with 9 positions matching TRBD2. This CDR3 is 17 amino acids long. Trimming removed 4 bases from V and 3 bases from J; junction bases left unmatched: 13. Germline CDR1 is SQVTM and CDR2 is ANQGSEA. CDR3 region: CSVGGRAGGLFYNEQFF. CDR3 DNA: TGCAGCGTTGGAGGGCGAGCGGGGGGTCTCTTCTACAATGAGCAGTTCTTC.

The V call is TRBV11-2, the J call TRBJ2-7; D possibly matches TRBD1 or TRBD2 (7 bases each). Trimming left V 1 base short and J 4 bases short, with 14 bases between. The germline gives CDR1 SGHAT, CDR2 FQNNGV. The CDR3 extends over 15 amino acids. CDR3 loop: CASSLAGGRGYEQYF. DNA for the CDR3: TGTGCCAGCAGCTTAGCAGGGGGGAGGGGGTACGAGCAGTACTTC.

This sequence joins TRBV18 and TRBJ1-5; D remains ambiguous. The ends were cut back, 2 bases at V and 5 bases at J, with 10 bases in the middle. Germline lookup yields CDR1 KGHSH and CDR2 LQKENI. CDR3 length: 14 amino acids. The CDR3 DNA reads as TGTGCCAGCTCACCAGATTTTCCCTATCAGCCCCAGCATTTT. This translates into CASSPDFPYQPQHF.

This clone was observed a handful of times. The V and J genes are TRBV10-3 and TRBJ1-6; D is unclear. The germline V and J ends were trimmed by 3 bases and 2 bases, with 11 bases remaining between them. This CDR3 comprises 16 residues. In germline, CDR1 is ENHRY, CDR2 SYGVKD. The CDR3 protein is CAISEREITYNSPLHF. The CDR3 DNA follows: TGTGCCATCAGTGAAAGGGAAATCACCTATAATTCACCCCTCCACTTT.

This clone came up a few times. The CDR3 spells CASSPDRVSYEQYF. The CDR3 bases are TGTGCCAGCAGTCCGGACAGGGTCTCCTACGAGCAGTACTTC. The chain couples TRBV6-5 to TRBJ2-7; TRBD1 matches at 8 bases. This CDR3 is 14 amino acids long. The germline CDR1 and CDR2 sequences are MNHEY and SVGAGI. V gave up 5 bases and J gave up 0 bases; unmatched junction bases: 3.

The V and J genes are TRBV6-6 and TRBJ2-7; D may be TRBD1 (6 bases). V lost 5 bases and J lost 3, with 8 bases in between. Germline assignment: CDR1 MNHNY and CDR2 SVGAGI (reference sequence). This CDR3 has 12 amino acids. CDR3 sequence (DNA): TGTGCCAGCAGTCCACAGGGCTACGAGCAGTACTTC. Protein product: CASSPQGYEQYF.